Described below is a single TCR beta chain sequence and its context. Its antigen is unidentified. This sample is drawn from a study of T cell responses to AZD1222 COVID-19 vaccine. CDR1 is SGHTA, CDR2 FQGTGA, per germline. V dropped 5 bases and J dropped 6 bases, with 13 bases sitting between them. This CDR3 has 14 amino acids. Generated by immunoSEQ multiplex PCR, the TCRdb table keeps only in-frame clones and is missing some. Altogether roughly 190,000 clones are present, 80% to 95% being singletons, with the ten largest covering around 3.6%. Findings and limits, study-wide: The study found vaccine-associated CD4 TCRs spanning spike, dominant at 160-218 and 743-854. Nearly half of the spike-specific TCRs reportedly recognize variant regions that carry no mutations. Repertoire sampling was restricted to post-peak T cell response timepoints. The donor group comprised mostly white British people and more females; the analysis possibly underestimated clonal diversity.

The V gene is TRBV7-3, the J gene TRBJ2-2; tentatively, D is TRBD2 (5 bases). The material was peripheral blood, obtained 28 days after the second AZD1222 dose. The sequence was obtained from an adult who received the AZD1222 COVID-19 vaccine. The CDR3 DNA is TGTGCCAGCAGCCGGAATAGCGTCCCCGGGGAGCTGTTTTTT. The encoded protein is CASSRNSVPGELFF.